One and the same sample provided the 32 T cell receptor beta chains below, sequenced in a study of cytomegalovirus exposure and HLA in healthy donors. The study ran its PCR with 60 Vbeta and 13 Jbeta primers. Sequencing was performed with immunoSEQ multiplex PCR; in TCRdb, only in-frame clones are kept and a portion is missing. This sample yields under 90,000 clones, of which about 87% are seen a single time; approximately 2.2% belongs to the top ten. Sequencing used PBMCs. These receptors all come from a man between 18 and 29 years old in good health and CMV-seronegative.

This clone was observed a handful of times. This chain uses TRBV5-1 with TRBJ1-1; 7 nucleotides line up with TRBD1. This CDR3 is 14 amino acids long. The germline V gene encodes CDR1 SGHRS and CDR2 YFSETQ. The J segment lost 5 bases and the V segment lost 4 bases, leaving 8 bases of the junction unmatched. The CDR3 DNA sequence: TGCGCCAGCAGCAAATTAGGGGGCGCGACTGAAGCTTTCTTT. It is translated as CASSKLGGATEAFF.

There are a few counts of this clone. The chain uses TRBV6-1 and TRBJ2-7; 10 bases are shared with TRBD2. The CDR3 runs 13 residues. With V trimmed by 5 bases and J by 3 bases, 1 base remained unmatched. CDR1 MNHNS and CDR2 SASEGT come from the germline V gene. The DNA of the CDR3 is TGTGCCAGCAGTAAGCGGGAGGGCTACGAGCAGTACTTC. This sequence encodes CASSKREGYEQYF.

This rearrangement joins TRBV10-2 to TRBJ2-5; TRBD1 might be the D (5 bases). Trimming shortened V by 3 bases and J by 2 bases, and 10 bases separated the two germline ends. Germline loops: CDR1 WSHSY, CDR2 SAAADI. The CDR3 length is 14 residues. The CDR3 is CASSESGLQETQYF. DNA for the CDR3: TGCGCCAGCAGTGAATCAGGGCTTCAAGAGACCCAGTACTTC.

Of note for this clone: Other DNA sequences within the sample encode an identical CDR3. The chain recombines TRBV9 with TRBJ1-1; D unclear. Deletions cut 0 bases from V and 0 bases from J, with 6 bases between. CDR1 and CDR2 from the germline V gene are SGDLS and YYNGEE. This CDR3 spans 14 amino acids. The CDR3 nucleotides are TGTGCCAGCAGCGTAGGAGGAGTGAACACTGAAGCTTTCTTT. Its translation is CASSVGGVNTEAFF.

CDR3 bases: TGTGCCAGCAGCCCCGGCAGGTCCCGTCATGATGAGCAGTTCTTC. Translation: CASSPGRSRHDEQFF. The chain joins TRBV7-3 to TRBJ2-1; unclear D gene. Germline CDR1 reads SGHTA; CDR2 reads FQGTGA. V lost 5 bases, J lost 8 bases, and 19 bases lay in between. This CDR3 has 15 amino acids.

This sequence joins TRBV7-2 and TRBJ2-2, with D possibly being TRBD2 (6 bases). Germline V gene sequence: CDR1 SGHTA, CDR2 FQGNSA. The CDR3 contains 15 residues. Trimming took 4 bases from V and 4 from J, leaving 13 bases between them. Here the CDR3 DNA reads TGTGCCAGCAGCTACCGGGAGAAGGGCACCGGGGAGCTGTTTTTT. As protein: CASSYREKGTGELFF.

J is TRBJ1-5 and V is TRBV5-8; 7 nucleotides align to TRBD1. J lost 2 bases, V lost 1 base, and 6 bases had no gene match. Germline V gene lookup returns CDR1 SGHTS and CDR2 YDEGEE. The CDR3 extends over 16 amino acids. In DNA form, the CDR3 reads TGTGCCAGCAGCTTGAATGACAGGGTCCGCAATCAGCCCCAGCATTTT. It is translated as CASSLNDRVRNQPQHF.

The chain uses TRBV28 and TRBJ1-5, with a weak D call TRBD1 (5 bases). The V end lost 7 bases, the J end lost 6 bases, and 10 bases lay between the germline ends. The CDR3 is 12 residues long. In germline, CDR1 is MDHEN, CDR2 SYDVKM. For the CDR3, the DNA is TGTGCCAGCACCGTAGGGGTTCAGCCCCAGCATTTT. Translation: CASTVGVQPQHF.

The gene calls are TRBV7-2 and TRBJ2-2; D perhaps matches TRBD2 (6 bases). This CDR3 comprises 15 residues. The germline gives CDR1 SGHTA, CDR2 FQGNSA. The V end lost 6 bases, the J end lost 6 bases, and 17 bases lay between the germline ends. The CDR3 DNA is TGTGCCAGCAGGCCCGGGACTCCCTCGTCCGGGGAGCTGTTTTTT. Translating gives CASRPGTPSSGELFF. The whole variable domain, filled in from reference TRBV7-2 and TRBJ2-2, reads GAGVSQSPSNKVTEKGKDVELRCDPISGHTALYWYRQSLGQGLEFLIYFQGNSAPDKSGLPSDRFSAERTGGSVSTLTIQRTQQEDSAVYLCASRPGTPSSGELFFGEGSRLTVL.

The J gene is TRBJ2-3, the V gene TRBV6-6; 10 nucleotides align to TRBD2. Germline V gene data show CDR1 as MNHNY and CDR2 as SVGAGI (reference sequence). The CDR3 loop spans 15 amino acids. V shed 6 bases, J shed 3 bases, and the junction held 6 bases outside the gene matches. CDR3 loop: CASSSRTSGTDTQYF. DNA for the CDR3: TGTGCCAGCAGCTCTAGGACTAGCGGAACAGATACGCAGTATTTT.

The genes are TRBV28 and TRBJ1-2, with unresolved D. Trimming took off 8 bases at V and 1 base at J, with 14 bases between the two ends. Germline V CDR1 and CDR2: MDHEN, SYDVKM. The CDR3 is made up of 14 amino acids. The CDR3 sequence: CASLSAGSNYGYTF. In DNA, the CDR3 is TGTGCCAGCTTATCCGCAGGAAGTAACTATGGCTACACCTTC.

The V call is TRBV2, the J call TRBJ2-7, with D maybe TRBD2 (6 bases). Germline V gene lookup returns CDR1 SNHLY and CDR2 FYNNEI. The CDR3 contains 13 residues. Trimming removed 6 bases at V and 3 bases at J, with 12 bases between. The CDR3 nucleotides read TGTGCCAGCAGAAAGGGGACTGACTACGAGCAGTACTTC. Amino acid sequence: CASRKGTDYEQYF.

The gene calls are TRBV30 and TRBJ1-2, with 9 bases lining up with TRBD1. CDR1 and CDR2 from the germline V gene are GTSNPN and SVGIG (reference sequence). The CDR3 totals 15 residues. Germline trimming cut 4 bases from V and 5 bases from J; bases unmatched to any gene: 11. The CDR3, as DNA: TGTGCCTGGAAGATCCGGGACAGGGTTAATTATGGCTACACCTTC. Its translation: CAWKIRDRVNYGYTF.

This sequence joins TRBV5-5 and TRBJ1-5; D may be TRBD1 (5 bases). The CDR3 spans 16 residues. Germline V lookup: CDR1 SGHKS, CDR2 YYEKEE (reference sequence). Trimming took 2 bases from V and 9 from J, leaving 21 bases between them. CDR3 amino acids: CASSFAGDRGDGPQHF. The CDR3 DNA is TGTGCCAGCAGCTTTGCGGGAGACCGGGGGGACGGGCCCCAGCATTTT.

V and J are TRBV9 and TRBJ2-3; D is possibly TRBD1 (6 bases). The ends were cut back, 3 bases at V and 5 bases at J, with 13 bases in the middle. The germline gives CDR1 SGDLS, CDR2 YYNGEE. This CDR3 has 14 residues. CDR3 protein: CASSGRQAGDTQYF. The CDR3 DNA follows: TGTGCCAGCAGCGGACGACAGGCCGGAGATACGCAGTATTTT.

The chain combines TRBV6-6 with TRBJ2-1, with D possibly TRBD1 on 6 matching bases. The germline gives CDR1 MNHNY, CDR2 SVGAGI (reference sequence). Trimming took off 8 bases at V and 7 bases at J, with 12 bases between the two ends. CDR3 length: 12 amino acids. CDR3 DNA: TGTGCCAGCGAGGACAGCGCGAATGAGCAGTTCTTC. Protein: CASEDSANEQFF.

This clone was observed a few times. The chain joins TRBV6-6 to TRBJ2-7, with a weak D call TRBD2 (7 bases). The germline gives CDR1 MNHNY, CDR2 SVGAGI (reference sequence). CDR3 length: 15 residues. Trimming removed 2 bases at V and 5 bases at J, with 16 bases between. The chain's CDR3 is CASSYPASGTNEQYF. CDR3 nucleotides: TGTGCCAGCAGTTACCCCGCCAGCGGGACAAACGAGCAGTACTTC.

V usage is TRBV28 and J usage is TRBJ1-1, with a possible D match to TRBD1 (6 bases). This CDR3 contains 15 residues. Trimming cost V 5 bases and J 0 bases, with 13 bases left between them. Germline-derived CDR1 and CDR2 are MDHEN and SYDVKM. The CDR3 loop reads CASSQDSPMNTEAFF. The CDR3 bases are TGTGCCAGCAGTCAGGACAGTCCTATGAACACTGAAGCTTTCTTT.

V gene TRBV27 combines with J gene TRBJ1-5; the D gene is possibly TRBD1 (5 bases). The CDR3 runs to 16 residues. Per the germline V gene, CDR1 is MNHEY and CDR2 is SMNVEV (reference sequence). Trimming cost V 5 bases and J 2 bases, with 16 bases left between them. CDR3 sequence: CASSPDKTWGNQPQHF. The DNA of the CDR3 is TGTGCCAGCAGTCCGGACAAGACCTGGGGCAATCAGCCCCAGCATTTT.

The V gene is TRBV5-1, the J gene TRBJ2-7; 7 bases are a match to TRBD1. This CDR3 spans 14 amino acids. V lost 3 bases, J lost 0 bases, and 3 bases stayed unmatched. The germline V gene encodes CDR1 SGHRS and CDR2 YFSETQ. CDR3 sequence (DNA): TGCGCCAGCAGCTATCGACAGGGCTCCTACGAGCAGTACTTC. This gives the protein CASSYRQGSYEQYF.

The chain has TRBV6-6 and TRBJ2-3; 7 bases agree with TRBD2. Germline assignment: CDR1 MNHNY and CDR2 SVGAGI (reference sequence). This CDR3 is 16 amino acids long. V lost 6 bases and J lost 0; bases outside the gene matches: 9. The CDR3 DNA reads as TGTGCCAGCAGCAAAGGTAGTAGCGGGAGCACAGATACGCAGTATTTT. Translating it yields CASSKGSSGSTDTQYF.

V gene TRBV6-1 combines with J gene TRBJ2-1, with 12 bases matching TRBD2. The length of the CDR3 is 17 residues. CDR1 and CDR2 (germline): MNHNS, SASEGT. With V trimmed by 3 bases and J by 7 bases, 10 bases remained unmatched. This CDR3 is CASSDPIGLAGRNEQFF. In DNA form, the CDR3 reads TGTGCCAGCAGTGACCCCATCGGACTAGCGGGGAGAAATGAGCAGTTCTTC.

This clone was counted once. The V call is TRBV11-2, the J call TRBJ1-4; D may be TRBD1 (5 bases). Trimming stripped 4 bases from V and 4 bases from J, with 13 bases between. CDR3 size: 15 residues. The germline V gene encodes CDR1 SGHAT and CDR2 FQNNGV. The CDR3 nucleotides read TGTGCCAGCAGCTCCCAGGGTTGGTTTAATGAAAAACTGTTTTTT. Residues: CASSSQGWFNEKLFF.

The rearrangement joins TRBV7-9 to TRBJ2-7; no clear D gene. CDR1 SEHNR and CDR2 FQNEAQ come from the germline V gene (reference sequence). V lost 5 bases, J lost 3 bases, and 14 bases lay in between. The CDR3 consists of 14 residues. CDR3 loop: CASSRVATNYEQYF. In DNA form, the CDR3 reads TGTGCCAGCAGCCGCGTAGCAACCAACTACGAGCAGTACTTC.

The J gene is TRBJ2-5, the V gene TRBV18; D may be TRBD1 (6 bases). Trimming took 1 base from V and 4 from J, leaving 19 bases between them. In germline, CDR1 is KGHSH, CDR2 LQKENI. The CDR3 consists of 17 residues. CDR3: CASSPRALKTGRETQYF. Here the CDR3 DNA reads TGTGCCAGCTCACCACGTGCCTTGAAGACAGGACGAGAGACCCAGTACTTC.

The CDR3 DNA is TGTGCCAGCAGCCCAAACAGGGGAACCTACAATGAGCAGTTCTTC. This gives the protein CASSPNRGTYNEQFF. The chain employs TRBV11-2 and TRBJ2-1; 7 nucleotides line up with TRBD1. The V gene end was trimmed by 5 bases and the J gene end by 2 bases; junction bases not matched to a gene: 6. Germline CDR1 is SGHAT and CDR2 is FQNNGV. The length of the CDR3 is 15 residues.

This chain connects TRBV6-5 to TRBJ2-1, with D possibly matching TRBD2 (5 bases). V was trimmed by 2 bases and J by 6 bases, leaving 11 bases between them. Germline lookup yields CDR1 MNHEY and CDR2 SVGAGI. The CDR3 has 14 residues. Written as DNA, the CDR3 is TGTGCCAGCAGTTACCAATACACTAGCAATGAGCAGTTCTTC. Protein product: CASSYQYTSNEQFF.

The gene calls are TRBV5-1 and TRBJ1-2; 7 nucleotides line up with TRBD1. The V gene end was trimmed by 4 bases and the J gene end by 2 bases; junction bases not matched to a gene: 11. This CDR3 has 16 amino acids. The germline V gene has CDR1 SGHRS and CDR2 YFSETQ. The CDR3 DNA sequence: TGCGCCAGCAGCATACCTACAGGGGAGCCCAACTATGGCTACACCTTC. Its translation is CASSIPTGEPNYGYTF. Full variable domain (missing parts from reference TRBV5-1 and TRBJ1-2): KAGVTQTPRYLIKTRGQQVTLSCSPISGHRSVSWYQQTPGQGLQFLFEYFSETQRNKGNFPGRFSGRQFSNSRSEMNVSTLELGDSALYLCASSIPTGEPNYGYTFGSGTRLTVV.

The CDR3 region has the DNA TGTGCCAGCAGTGATTGGGGAGACACCAATCAGCCCCAGCATTTT. This gives the protein CASSDWGDTNQPQHF. This chain links TRBV6-1 with TRBJ1-5; D uncertain. V lost 3 bases and J 3 bases, leaving 12 bases between the germline ends. The germline CDR1 and CDR2 sequences are MNHNS and SASEGT. This CDR3 has 15 amino acids.

The V call is TRBV4-3, the J call TRBJ1-2; D perhaps matches TRBD1 (6 bases). This CDR3 is 16 amino acids long. Germline-derived CDR1 and CDR2 are LGHNA and YSLEER. V lost 1 base and J lost 8, with 20 bases in between. The CDR3 spells CASSQGGPGRQAGYTF. CDR3 sequence (DNA): TGCGCCAGCAGCCAAGGGGGGCCGGGACGGCAAGCGGGCTACACCTTC.

V is TRBV5-1 and J is TRBJ1-1; tentatively, D is TRBD1 (5 bases). Germline V gene data show CDR1 as SGHRS and CDR2 as YFSETQ. This CDR3 region has 16 residues. V dropped 4 bases and J dropped 0 bases, with 16 bases sitting between them. The CDR3 region is CASSLPGGGLNTEAFF. CDR3 coding DNA: TGCGCCAGCAGCCTACCTGGGGGAGGTCTGAACACTGAAGCTTTCTTT.

This chain links TRBV28 with TRBJ1-1, with a possible D match to TRBD1 (5 bases). The germline gives CDR1 MDHEN, CDR2 SYDVKM. V lost 0 bases and J 3 bases, leaving 20 bases between the germline ends. This CDR3 region has 18 residues. In DNA, the CDR3 is TGTGCCAGCAGTTTATGGCGGGGGGTCTTGCTTTCTGACACTGAAGCTTTCTTT. Translated: CASSLWRGVLLSDTEAFF.